This note documents a single T cell receptor (beta chain) sequence. Germline V gene data show CDR1 as MGHRA and CDR2 as YSYEKL. This CDR3 is 16 amino acids long. V shed 7 bases and J 7 bases; nucleotides not matched to a gene: 12. This sample is drawn from a study of technical replicates of blood from a handful of donors. Clones were read by immunoSEQ multiplex PCR, and TCRdb kept only the in-frame ones, dropping some. This table has 70,000 to 95,000 clones, about 94% appearing once. The origin of this receptor is a human donor in good health. Material: T cells isolated from PBMCs. The V call is TRBV4-1, the J call TRBJ2-1; 11 nucleotides match TRBD2. The CDR3 reads CASTFHGLAGGNEQFF. In DNA, the CDR3 is TGCGCCAGCACCTTCCATGGGCTAGCGGGAGGAAATGAGCAGTTCTTC.